The clone carrying this T cell receptor beta chain was observed a few times. The data stem from a study of blood T cells in healthy people across ages. Germline V gene lookup returns CDR1 SGHVS and CDR2 FQNEAQ. This CDR3 region has 19 residues. V shed 5 bases and J 3 bases; nucleotides not matched to a gene: 19. Combining a sample-barcoded 5' primer with a J-beta primer mix, a second PCR ran for roughly 6 to 11 cycles. TCRdb independently ran MiXCR on the 5' RACE reads; one entry per CDR3 protein. The table lists 1.5 million to 1.9 million distinct CDR3 sequences, approximately 43% of them singletons.

The chain joins TRBV7-8 to TRBJ2-4; TRBD2 agrees at 7 bases. Specimen: blood. The TCR comes from a woman under 30 in good health. CDR3 sequence: CASSDVSGLGPLGKNIQYF. CDR3 nucleotides: TGTGCCAGCAGCGACGTTAGCGGGTTGGGCCCTTTGGGCAAAAACATTCAGTACTTC.